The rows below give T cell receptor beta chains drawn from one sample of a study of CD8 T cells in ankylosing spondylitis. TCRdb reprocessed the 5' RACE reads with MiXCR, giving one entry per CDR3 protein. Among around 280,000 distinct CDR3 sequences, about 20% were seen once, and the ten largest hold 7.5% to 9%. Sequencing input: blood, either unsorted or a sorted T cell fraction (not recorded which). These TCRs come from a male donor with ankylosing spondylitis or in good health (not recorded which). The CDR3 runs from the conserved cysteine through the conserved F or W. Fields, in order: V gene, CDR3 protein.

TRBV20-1 CSADRVGGNQETQYF
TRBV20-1 CSAPRAAFGTGELFF
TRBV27 CASSSRGTRFRTDTQYF
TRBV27 CASSLGPSGTNTGELFF
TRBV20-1 CSASRFLGGGNEQFF
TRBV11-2 CASSLTGTSGVRYNEQFF
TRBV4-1 CASSQVDLTSTDTQYF
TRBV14 CASSPIGRGGTDTQYF
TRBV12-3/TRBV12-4 CASSLVDPLNTEAFF
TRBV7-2 CASSLRLAATDTQYF
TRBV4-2 CASSQELTSGVSVGGDEQFF
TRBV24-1 CATSDPSVQGLSYNEQFF
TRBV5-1 CASSLDLAGHTGELFF
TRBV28 CASSYGQAGGELFF
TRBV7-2 CASSLERAARNEQFF
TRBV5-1 CASSTGLAGDNEQFF
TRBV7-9 CASSLAAGWETQYF
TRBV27 CASSFRGLAGRNEQFF
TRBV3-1 CALGDTATGELFF
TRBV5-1 CASSCLNTHYSNQPQHF
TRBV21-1 CASTWVRVGANVLTF